Below, 10 T cell receptor beta chains from the same sample are listed, as sequenced in a study of breast tumors, draining lymph nodes, adjacent tissues. The lymph nodes were axillary draining lymph nodes from breast cancer patients. TCRdb analysed the multiplex PCR reads with MiXCR anew, one entry per CDR3 protein. The sample carries more than 250,000 distinct CDR3 sequences, under 35% recorded once. Sequencing was performed on axillary lymph node tissue. These receptors were taken from a female donor with breast cancer. Some clones in this sample may be carry-over from other donors' samples.

This clonotype was counted at least ten times. V gene TRBV6-5 combines with J gene TRBJ2-7, with D hard to call. Germline CDR1 MNHEY, CDR2 SVGAGI. This CDR3 spans 13 amino acids. V lost 5 bases and J 6 bases, leaving 14 bases between the germline ends. CDR3 region: CASSISPRGEQYF. CDR3 nucleotides: TGTGCCAGCAGTATCTCCCCCCGTGGCGAGCAGTACTTC.

This rearrangement joins TRBV14 to TRBJ1-1; a weak D match, TRBD1 (5 bases). This CDR3 region has 13 residues. V gave up 2 bases and J gave up 6 bases, with 10 bases separating them. The germline gives CDR1 SGHDN, CDR2 FVKESK. The chain's CDR3 is CASSQQGTSEAFF. The CDR3 bases are TGTGCCAGCAGCCAACAGGGAACGTCTGAAGCTTTCTTT.

This clonotype was seen repeatedly, ten times or more. The chain joins TRBV20-1 to TRBJ2-1; TRBD1 agrees at 11 bases. With 0 bases clipped from V and 9 bases from J, the junction kept 10 bases outside the gene matches. This CDR3 region has 16 residues. The germline V gene has CDR1 DFQATT and CDR2 SNEGSKA (reference sequence). The CDR3 spells CSARDRDRGTIGEQFF. In DNA form, the CDR3 reads TGCAGTGCTAGAGATCGGGACAGGGGGACGATTGGTGAGCAGTTCTTC.

This clonotype was detected many times. The chain joins TRBV29-1 to TRBJ1-3; D is uncertain. The V gene's germline CDR1 is SQVTM and CDR2 ANQGSEA. The germline V and J ends were trimmed by 4 bases and 4 bases, with 5 bases remaining between them. This CDR3 has 11 amino acids. The CDR3 reads CSVGRGNTIYF. Written as DNA, the CDR3 is TGCAGCGTTGGACGAGGAAACACCATATATTTT.

This clonotype showed up many times. The V and J genes are TRBV25-1 and TRBJ1-5; D unresolved. From germline, CDR1 is MGHDK and CDR2 SYGVNS. Deletions cut 2 bases from V and 8 bases from J, with 13 bases between. The CDR3 spans 14 residues. In DNA form, the CDR3 reads TGTGCCAGCAGTGAAAGCAGTTTCAAAGAGCCCCAGCATTTT. Translating gives CASSESSFKEPQHF.

The chain uses TRBV2 and TRBJ2-1, with 7 bases lining up with TRBD2. The CDR3 is 11 residues long. Losses at the gene ends were 7 bases for V and 6 bases for J; bases not matched to a gene: 0. Germline V gene lookup returns CDR1 SNHLY and CDR2 FYNNEI. The CDR3 DNA follows: TGTGCCAGCACTAGCGGCAATGAGCAGTTCTTC. Its translation: CASTSGNEQFF.

This clonotype turned up a few times. V and J are TRBV12-5 and TRBJ2-7, with 12 bases that match TRBD2. This CDR3 is 16 amino acids long. The junction had 9 bases not matched to a gene; V was cut back by 5 bases and J by 4 bases. Germline CDR1 is LGHNT and CDR2 is FRNRAP. The CDR3, as DNA: TGTGCTAGTGGTCAAACCCCGGGACTAGCGGGTTACGAGCAGTACTTC. It encodes CASGQTPGLAGYEQYF.

For this clonotype: This may stem from a read error, because a much larger clone lies one nucleotide away. V usage is TRBV6-1 and J usage is TRBJ2-5, with 11 bases matching TRBD2. Unmatched junction bases numbered 6, after V lost 5 bases and J lost 4 bases. This CDR3 has 15 residues. Germline V gives CDR1 MNHNS, CDR2 SASEGT. The chain's CDR3 is CASSLFGTSGETQYF. The CDR3 bases are TGTGCCAGCAGTCTTTTCGGGACTAGCGGAGAGACCCAGTACTTC.

This rearrangement joins TRBV5-8 to TRBJ1-5; 9 bases are a match to TRBD1. This CDR3 region has 16 residues. Looked up from germline, CDR1 is SGHTS and CDR2 is YDEGEE. V lost 3 bases, J lost 3 bases, and 7 bases stayed unmatched. Here the CDR3 reads CASSSGTGTHNQPQHF. DNA for the CDR3: TGTGCCAGCAGCTCCGGGACAGGGACACACAATCAGCCCCAGCATTTT.

Worth noting for this clonotype: The CDR3 does not close with the conserved phenylalanine or tryptophan, likely indicating a read error. The limits of the CDR3 on the DNA are not certain, so only TCRdb's listed CDR3 is given. The chain uses TRBV20-1 and TRBJ1-6; no DNA check was done on the table's D call, TRBD1. Germline CDR1 is DFQATT and CDR2 is SNEGSKA (reference sequence). The CDR3 is 12 amino acids long, termini counted. CDR3: CSARDRASPHHI.